These 18 T cell receptor beta chains were all obtained from the same sample, sequenced in a study of shared clonotypes between healthy human individuals. The method was immunoSEQ multiplex PCR; TCRdb's version includes in-frame clones alone and lacks a portion of them. In the table there are over 400,000 clones, over 70% of which are singletons. Source material: PBMCs. The receptor set was obtained from a woman in her forties in good health. Some clones in this sample may be carry-over from other donors' samples.

A few counts support this clone. The chain couples TRBV28 to TRBJ1-1; D is possibly TRBD1 (5 bases). CDR1 and CDR2 (germline): MDHEN, SYDVKM. Trimming removed 7 bases from V and 7 bases from J, with 19 bases in between. The CDR3 contains 14 residues. The CDR3 spells CASTETAGRVEAFF. The CDR3 DNA is TGTGCCAGCACGGAGACAGCCGGTAGGGTTGAAGCTTTCTTT.

The chain links TRBV5-4 to TRBJ2-1; 11 positions match TRBD2. The CDR3 loop spans 15 amino acids. The V gene end was trimmed by 4 bases and the J gene end by 3 bases; junction bases not matched to a gene: 3. The germline V gene encodes CDR1 SGHNT and CDR2 YYREEE (reference sequence). The CDR3 region has the DNA TGTGCCAGCAGCAGTAGCGGGAGGGGCTACAATGAGCAGTTCTTC. Protein product: CASSSSGRGYNEQFF.

The sample holds a few counts of this clone. Written as DNA, the CDR3 is TGTGCCAGCAGCTTCACAAACGCGAACACCGGGGAGCTGTTTTTT. This gives the protein CASSFTNANTGELFF. V usage is TRBV11-2 and J usage is TRBJ2-2; D is unclear. Germline CDR1 reads SGHAT; CDR2 reads FQNNGV. The CDR3 runs 15 residues. Trimming took off 3 bases at V and 0 bases at J, with 8 bases between the two ends.

Turning to this clone: It is likely a read error: a sequence one base away is far more abundant. Other DNA sequences from this sample encode an identical CDR3 as well. The chain uses TRBV2 and TRBJ1-1, with a weak D call TRBD1 (6 bases). Germline CDR1 SNHLY, CDR2 FYNNEI. The CDR3 has 15 amino acids. Between the trimmed V and J ends, which lost 2 bases and 8 bases, there was a span of 18 bases. As DNA, the CDR3 is TGTGCCAGCAGTGAATTCCAGGGGTCGGGGACCGAAGCTTTCTTT. Amino acids: CASSEFQGSGTEAFF.

V gene TRBV7-6 combines with J gene TRBJ2-7; D tentatively fits TRBD1 or TRBD2 (5 bases each). Trimming removed 5 bases from V and 6 bases from J, with 17 bases in between. The CDR3 is 14 amino acids. Germline V gene sequence: CDR1 SGHVS, CDR2 FNYEAQ. This CDR3 is CASSPRDRSSEQYF. The CDR3 DNA follows: TGTGCCAGCAGCCCGAGGGACCGATCATCCGAGCAGTACTTC.

The chain recombines TRBV5-1 with TRBJ2-2; no clear D gene. CDR3 size: 12 residues. In germline, CDR1 is SGHRS, CDR2 YFSETQ. V was trimmed by 1 base and J by 7 bases, leaving 5 bases between them. The CDR3 here is CASSLYGGELFF. The DNA of the CDR3 is TGCGCCAGCAGCTTGTATGGCGGGGAGCTGTTTTTT.

Turning to this clone: This CDR3 is missing its conserved last phenylalanine or tryptophan, likely due to a read error. In the same sample, other DNA sequences code for this CDR3. The CDR3 nucleotides are TGCGCCAGCAGCCCCGGCCCCGGGACAGGGGGGACGTACGAGCAGTACCTC. Translated: CASSPGPGTGGTYEQYL. The gene calls are TRBV7-9 and TRBJ2-7; 11 bases align to TRBD1. The CDR3 runs to 17 residues. Germline lookup yields CDR1 SEHNR and CDR2 FQNEAQ (reference sequence).

The chain joins TRBV7-9 to TRBJ2-5, with TRBD2 identical over 7 bases. With 3 bases clipped from V and 5 bases from J, the junction kept 3 bases outside the gene matches. The CDR3 runs 13 residues. Germline CDR1 and CDR2: SEHNR and FQNEAQ (reference sequence). CDR3 in amino acids: CASSLAGDETQYF. The DNA for the CDR3 is TGTGCCAGCAGCTTGGCGGGGGATGAGACCCAGTACTTC.

Details on this clone: This likely stems from a read error, as it lies one base from a far larger clone. This CDR3 reads CASSLGLSSYEQYF. The CDR3 DNA reads TGTGCCAGCAGCTTAGGCCTGAGCTCCTACGAGCAGTACTTC. The genes are TRBV7-6 and TRBJ2-7; D ambiguous. Trimming took off 1 base at V and 0 bases at J, with 7 bases between the two ends. CDR1 is SGHVS and CDR2 is FNYEAQ in the germline V gene. The CDR3 extends over 14 amino acids.

The chain carries TRBV5-1 and TRBJ2-7; 11 bases align to TRBD1. Per the germline V gene, CDR1 is SGHRS and CDR2 is YFSETQ. J gave up 6 bases and V 3 bases, and 5 bases lay outside the gene matches. CDR3 length: 14 amino acids. The CDR3 DNA reads as TGCGCCAGCAGCTGGGGACAGGGGGAGGTCGAGCAGTACTTC. Protein: CASSWGQGEVEQYF.

About this clone: A far more abundant clone sits one base away, making this likely a read error. The chain recombines TRBV2 with TRBJ1-4, with D uncertain. This CDR3 contains 14 residues. CDR1 is SNHLY, CDR2 FYNNEI, per germline. V lost 2 bases, J lost 7 bases, and 11 bases lay in between. CDR3 protein: CASSESHGREKLFF. CDR3 coding DNA: TGTGCCAGCAGTGAATCCCATGGCCGTGAAAAACTGTTTTTT.

This clone was picked up a small number of times. This rearrangement joins TRBV19 to TRBJ2-6, with D possibly matching TRBD2 (6 bases). Germline-derived CDR1 and CDR2 are LNHDA and SQIVND (reference sequence). The CDR3 has 16 amino acids. Trimming took 4 bases from V and 1 from J, leaving 11 bases between them. The CDR3 bases are TGTGCCAGTAGTACCCACGGAGGGTCTGGGGCCAACGTCCTGACTTTC. Translated, it gives CASSTHGGSGANVLTF. Together with reference TRBV19 and TRBJ2-6, the CDR3 gives the full variable domain: DGGITQSPKYLFRKEGQNVTLSCEQNLNHDAMYWYRQDPGQGLRLIYYSQIVNDFQKGDIAEGYSVSREKKESFPLTVTSAQKNPTAFYLCASSTHGGSGANVLTFGAGSRLTVL.

CDR3 bases: TGTGCCAGCAGTTTAGTACAGGGGGCAACCTACGAGCAGTACTTC. Its protein product is CASSLVQGATYEQYF. The rearrangement links TRBV28 to TRBJ2-7; 9 bases are a match to TRBD1. The germline gives CDR1 MDHEN, CDR2 SYDVKM. CDR3 length: 15 amino acids. V lost 2 bases and J lost 2; bases outside the gene matches: 4.

The V gene is TRBV27, the J gene TRBJ1-1; TRBD1 agrees at 7 bases. CDR1 is MNHEY and CDR2 is SMNVEV in the germline V gene (reference sequence). V shed 5 bases, J shed 4 bases, and the junction held 4 bases outside the gene matches. This CDR3 contains 13 residues. CDR3 sequence: CASSRQGSTEAFF. DNA for the CDR3: TGTGCCAGCAGTCGACAGGGATCCACTGAAGCTTTCTTT.

The rearrangement links TRBV18 to TRBJ1-1, with a tentative D call TRBD1 (6 bases). CDR1 is KGHSH, CDR2 LQKENI, per germline. V was pared by 4 bases and J by 4 bases, with 10 bases between. This CDR3 has 13 amino acids. Here the CDR3 DNA reads TGTGCCAGCTCACGAAGGGACACCACTGAAGCTTTCTTT. It encodes CASSRRDTTEAFF.

The V call is TRBV7-9, the J call TRBJ2-7; D unclear. Trimming pared 0 bases from V and 2 bases from J, leaving 8 bases between. Looked up from germline, CDR1 is SEHNR and CDR2 is FQNEAQ (reference sequence). The CDR3 has 14 amino acids. The CDR3 here is CASSLAGAAYEQYF. CDR3 sequence (DNA): TGTGCCAGCAGCTTAGCTGGCGCAGCCTACGAGCAGTACTTC.

Points on this clone: Within the sample, other DNA sequences also encode this same CDR3. This sequence joins TRBV7-9 and TRBJ1-3, with D possibly TRBD1 on 5 matching bases. Germline lookup yields CDR1 SEHNR and CDR2 FQNEAQ (reference sequence). This CDR3 is built from 14 residues. Trimming shortened V by 2 bases and J by 1 base, and 6 bases separated the two germline ends. Written as DNA, the CDR3 is TGTGCCAGCAGCTTACAGGGTTCTGGAAACACCATATATTTT. Protein product: CASSLQGSGNTIYF.

This chain links TRBV2 with TRBJ1-1, with TRBD1 matching over 9 bases. With 5 bases clipped from V and 5 bases from J, the junction kept 6 bases outside the gene matches. CDR1 is SNHLY and CDR2 is FYNNEI in the germline V gene. CDR3 length equals 14 residues. CDR3 bases: TGTGCCAGCAGTAGACAGGGGGTGCGGACTGAAGCTTTCTTT. Residues: CASSRQGVRTEAFF.